This TCR beta chain came from a study of blood T cells in healthy people across ages. V was pared by 0 bases and J by 8 bases, with 10 bases between. Germline CDR1 SGHDN, CDR2 FVKESK. This CDR3 is 13 amino acids long. This clonotype was recorded a few times. Its specificity is not known. A sample-barcoded 5' primer and a J-beta primer mix were used in a second PCR of roughly 6 to 11 cycles. TCRdb re-called the 5' RACE reads with MiXCR, one entry per CDR3 protein. The sample holds about 700,000 distinct CDR3 sequences; about 30% are singletons and the top ten take 15%. No fewer than 7 million PBMCs went into each sample. Study-wide results and caveats: When set beside aged donors, long-lived donors presented more naive CD4+ cells and higher diversity.

The gene calls are TRBV14 and TRBJ1-1; no reliable D call. Sample: blood. This TCR came from an elderly woman in good health. In nucleotides, the CDR3 is TGTGCCAGCAGCCAAGAATTGAGGTCAGAAGCTTTCTTT. Its protein is CASSQELRSEAFF.